Described below is a single T cell receptor beta chain sequence and its context. As yet, its antigen is unknown. Some clones are missing from TCRdb's copy, which holds only in-frame ones; the method was immunoSEQ multiplex PCR. The profile covers about 82,000 clones, with approximately 85% appearing a single time and around 2.4% taken by the ten largest. The data belong to a study of OX40 agonist ivuxolimab in advanced cancers. Whole-study results and caveats: In the expanded peripheral T cells, antigen specificity was never determined. CD4+ and CD8+ blood T cells expanded clonally by week 6 at 0.1 to 3.0 mg/kg. CD8+ T cells showed, on average, more clonal expansion than CD4+ cells.

Autoimmune disease history or systemic immunosuppression led to patient exclusion. This specimen was CD4+ or CD8+ T cells sorted from blood, taken in a trial of the OX40 agonist ivuxolimab. This receptor was obtained from an adult with an advanced solid tumor such as melanoma, head and neck, liver or kidney cancer.

CDR3 loop: CASSPTSQGWVDTQYF. The CDR3 DNA follows: TGTGCCAGCAGTCCGACCTCACAGGGCTGGGTAGATACGCAGTATTTT. The rearrangement joins TRBV27 to TRBJ2-3; D possibly corresponds to TRBD1 (6 bases). V shed 5 bases and J shed 5 bases, with 20 bases lying between them. Germline V gene sequence: CDR1 MNHEY, CDR2 SMNVEV (reference sequence). The CDR3 covers 16 residues.